Sequencing of this TCR beta chain was carried out in a study of T cells expressing NK-cell markers. About the study: HCMV serostatus: seven of eight sequenced donors positive, one negative. Findings and limits, study-wide: Topping the CD3+CD56-NKG2C+ fraction as well were these clonotypes, in several donors. Whether the expanded NKG2C+ T cell clones recognized HCMV remained unclear.

As concerns this clonotype: The antigen remains unidentified.

This CDR3 has 15 amino acids. Germline values: CDR1 SGDLS, CDR2 YYNGEE. 5'RACE template switching with UMIs produced the TCR beta cDNA. TCRdb re-called the 5' RACE reads and gives one entry per CDR3 protein, without DNA. The sample holds about 170,000 distinct CDR3 sequences. The rearrangement uses TRBV9 and TRBJ2-1; checking the TCRdb D call of TRBD2 is not possible without DNA. The sequenced sample was blood T cells: a sorted CD56 or NKG2C T cell subset, CD4+ or CD8+ T cells, or bulk PBMC T cells (not recorded which). The clonotype was recovered from a man aged 18-70 years in good health. CDR3 residues: CASSVGLAGYNEQFF.